The present TCR beta chain was sequenced within a study of blood T cells in healthy people across ages. Through a sample-barcoded 5' primer and a J-beta primer mix, a second PCR was run for roughly 6 to 12 cycles. TCRdb used MiXCR to reprocess the 5' RACE reads, holding one entry per CDR3 protein. Of about 970,000 distinct CDR3 sequences listed, 51% were seen once; the top ten hold about a fifth. On this clonotype itself: Antigen: not known.

V was pared by 3 bases and J by 11 bases, with 25 bases between. The CDR3 has 16 amino acids. Germline CDR1 reads ENHRY; CDR2 reads SYGVKD. Whole-study findings and limits: Since the PBMCs were unsorted, naive and antigen-experienced cells could not be conclusively compared.

The clonotype comes from a woman aged 60-70 years in good health. Sequenced material: blood. V is TRBV10-3 and J is TRBJ2-5; D possibly corresponds to TRBD2 (5 bases). CDR3 region: CAISDSGIGNSYGQYF. The CDR3 coding sequence is TGTGCCATCAGTGATTCCGGGATAGGGAATTCCTACGGGCAGTACTTC.